This T cell receptor (beta chain) was retrieved from a study of T cells in tuberculosis. Study in general: In South Africa, adults with active tuberculosis were compared with IGRA-negative and latently infected IGRA-positive adolescents. Samples predate treatment or fall within its first 7 days. General observations from the study: Active tuberculosis TCR-alpha repertoires lay closer to GMM-specific TCRs than IGRA-negative controls, suggesting clonal expansion.

The time point is: new active TB diagnosis, blood taken before or within 7 days of starting treatment. In the case of this clone: The antigen is unknown.

Sequencing was performed with immunoSEQ multiplex PCR; in TCRdb, only in-frame clones are kept and a portion is missing. This sample has tens of thousands of clones; approximately 90% occur once, and the top ten carry approximately 7%. The CDR3 spans 14 residues. Germline CDR1 reads LNHNV; CDR2 reads YYDKDF (reference sequence). V shed 2 bases, J shed 5 bases, and the junction held 3 bases outside the gene matches. J is TRBJ1-1 and V is TRBV15; 9 bases align to TRBD1. This receptor was taken from an adult with tuberculosis. Some clones in this sample may be carry-over from other donors' samples. The sample in question was PBMCs, obtained at tuberculosis diagnosis. CDR3 bases: TGTGCCACCAGCAGACAGACAGGGGGTACTGAAGCTTTCTTT. Protein sequence: CATSRQTGGTEAFF.